A selection of T cell receptor beta chains follows, all from one sample in a study of blood T cell repertoires in COVID-19. Profiling relied on immunoSEQ multiplex PCR, and the TCRdb table lists in-frame clones only, not all of them. This table has around 94,000 clones, around nine tenths appearing once. The sequenced sample was peripheral blood. These receptors were collected from a man aged 45-65 years with active COVID-19. Each CDR3 is given with its conserved first and last residue. The D gene is left open where the match is weak. Not every row has a clone size; where given, it reads once, few, many or a size class.

d_gene	abundance	v_gene	j_gene	CDR3nt	CDR3aa
NA	NA	TRBV6-5	TRBJ1-1	TGTGCCAGCAGCCTGGCGGGGAGGCAAGCTTTCTTT	CASSLAGRQAFF
NA	NA	TRBV21-1	TRBJ2-5	TGTGCCAGCAGCAAAGAAGACAGTGGGGTAGCGGGGGGGCCTGGCGGAGAGACCCAGTACTTC	CASSKEDSGVAGGPGGETQYF
TRBD2	NA	TRBV2	TRBJ2-7	TGTGCCAGCAACCCCGCTTTTTGGGCTAGCGGGGAATACGAGCAGTACTTC	CASNPAFWASGEYEQYF
NA	NA	TRBV5-1	TRBJ2-3	TGCGCCAGCAGCTTGGACTATACTCCCACAGATACGCAGTATTTT	CASSLDYTPTDTQYF
TRBD2	NA	TRBV4-1	TRBJ2-3	TGCGCCAGCAGCCAAGGGGGAGCGGGGGCCCTCACAGATACGCAGTATTTT	CASSQGGAGALTDTQYF
NA	NA	TRBV7-3	TRBJ1-4	TGTGCCAGCAGCCCCGACAGGCTCGTCCCTGAAAAACTGTTTTTT	CASSPDRLVPEKLFF
TRBD1	NA	TRBV6-1	TRBJ2-7	TGTGCCAGCAGTGACCCCGACAGGGGGCTTTCCGAGCAGTACTTC	CASSDPDRGLSEQYF
NA	NA	TRBV2	TRBJ2-5	TGTGCCAGCAGACAATTTAGCGGAGCCCAAGAGACCCAGTACTTC	CASRQFSGAQETQYF
NA	few	TRBV5-1	TRBJ2-4	TGCGCCAGCAGCTTCGACCCAGGGGTGAACATTCAGTACTTC	CASSFDPGVNIQYF
NA	NA	TRBV4-1	TRBJ2-3	TGCGCCAGCAGCCAAGTTTTGGTCAGGGGCAAAGAGGCAGATACGCAGTATTTT	CASSQVLVRGKEADTQYF
NA	once	TRBV9	TRBJ1-1	TGTGCCAGCAGCGATTGGAGGGACACTGAAGCTTTCTTT	CASSDWRDTEAFF
TRBD1	NA	TRBV5-6	TRBJ1-5	TGTGCCAGCAGCTCCGGGACAGAGTTCAGCCAGCCCCAGCATTTT	CASSSGTEFSQPQHF
TRBD1	NA	TRBV16	TRBJ2-1	TGTGCCAGCAGCCACCTCGGACAGGGCTGGGATGAGCAGTTCTTC	CASSHLGQGWDEQFF
TRBD1	NA	TRBV30	TRBJ1-1	TGTGCCTGGAGTGTACGTGGAGGGGGCTTTGAAGCTTTCTTT	CAWSVRGGGFEAFF
NA	NA	TRBV6-6	TRBJ1-3	TGTGCCAGCAGCCCCCCACAGAGCTCTGGAAACACCATATATTTT	CASSPPQSSGNTIYF
TRBD1	NA	TRBV29-1	TRBJ2-3	TGCAGCACCGGACAGGGTGGAGATACGCAGTATTTT	CSTGQGGDTQYF
NA	NA	TRBV18	TRBJ1-1	TGTGCCAGCTCACCACAAGCGAGTGAAGCTTTCTTT	CASSPQASEAFF
TRBD1	NA	TRBV10-3	TRBJ1-4	TGTGCCAGCAGGAAGGGACAGGGGAATGAAAAACTGTTTTTT	CASRKGQGNEKLFF
TRBD2	NA	TRBV3-1/TRBV3-2	TRBJ2-1	TGTGCCAGCAGCTACGGACTAGCAACCTACAATGAGCAGTTCTTC	CASSYGLATYNEQFF
NA	once	TRBV5-4	TRBJ1-2	TGTGCCAGCAGCCCGTCCATCACAGGGCCTGGCTACACCTTC	CASSPSITGPGYTF
NA	NA	TRBV27	TRBJ1-5	TGTGCCAGCCGGGTACTGAGTGTTAGCAATCAGCCCCAGCATTTT	CASRVLSVSNQPQHF
NA	once	TRBV21-1	TRBJ1-5	TGTGCCAGCAGCAAATCCCTCCGCGGGCCCAGGGAGGTTTCGCCCCAGCATTTT	CASSKSLRGPREVSPQHF
NA	NA	TRBV11-2	TRBJ1-6	TGTGCCAGCAGCTCACCAACAGGGAAGAATTCACCCCTCCACTTT	CASSSPTGKNSPLHF
NA	NA	TRBV5-1	TRBJ1-6	TGCGCCAGCAGCACAGGGATATTCGGAAATTCACCCCTCCACTTT	CASSTGIFGNSPLHF
TRBD2	NA	TRBV4-2	TRBJ2-7	TGTGCCAGCAGCCAAGAGTTAGGGAGGGTCTCCCACGAGCAGTACTTC	CASSQELGRVSHEQYF
NA	NA	TRBV3-1/TRBV3-2	TRBJ1-1	TGTGCCAGCAGCCAAGTTGGGGCAAAAGCTTTCTTT	CASSQVGAKAFF
NA	NA	TRBV21-1	TRBJ2-7	TGTGCCAGCAGTTTAAGTCCCAGCGGGGGCCGATACTCCTACGAGCAGTACTTC	CASSLSPSGGRYSYEQYF
NA	NA	TRBV19	TRBJ1-2	TGTGCCAGTACGGATTCAACCGGGGTAGTTTCTTATGGCTACACCTTC	CASTDSTGVVSYGYTF
NA	NA	TRBV14	TRBJ2-3	TGTGCCAGCAGCCAAGTGGACAGACCAAGCACAGATACGCAGTATTTT	CASSQVDRPSTDTQYF
NA	NA	TRBV6-5	TRBJ1-1	TGCCTAGCAGTGAACGGAGGAGGGATTTTCACTGAAGCTTTCTTT	CLAVNGGGIFTEAFF
TRBD2	NA	TRBV7-9	TRBJ2-1	TGTGCCAGCAGCTTACGCGGGGGTGAGTTCTTC	CASSLRGGEFF
TRBD1	NA	TRBV5-1	TRBJ1-2	TGCGCCAGCACCCCAGGCGGGACAGATGGGGGCTACACCTTC	CASTPGGTDGGYTF
NA	NA	TRBV29-1	TRBJ2-7	TGCAGCGTTGATGTCACAGGATACGAGCAGTACTTC	CSVDVTGYEQYF
TRBD2	NA	TRBV5-4	TRBJ2-3	TGTGCCAGCAGCTTAACTAGCGGGGGGGATGATACGCAGTATTTT	CASSLTSGGDDTQYF
TRBD1	NA	TRBV5-1	TRBJ2-7	TGCGCCAGCAGCCCCGCCGGGACAGGGGGAGAGCAGTACTTC	CASSPAGTGGEQYF
TRBD2	NA	TRBV27	TRBJ2-7	TGTGCCAGCAGTAAGCTGAGCGGGGGGCGCTACGAGCAGTACTTC	CASSKLSGGRYEQYF
NA	NA	TRBV10-2	TRBJ1-1	TGCGCCAGCAGAGAACTAAGACAGGTTGAAGCTTTCTTT	CASRELRQVEAFF
NA	NA	TRBV6-1	TRBJ2-7	TGTGCCAGCAGTGACAGGGGAGGGACCTACGAGCAGTACTTC	CASSDRGGTYEQYF
NA	NA	TRBV3-1/TRBV3-2	TRBJ2-3	TGTGCCAGCAAGCCGGGGGACTCCAGATGGGATACGCAGTATTTT	CASKPGDSRWDTQYF
NA	NA	TRBV6-5	TRBJ1-1	TGTGCCAGCAGCACCGACAGTGAAGCTTTCTTT	CASSTDSEAFF
TRBD2	NA	TRBV4-2	TRBJ2-2	TGTGCCAGCAGCCAAGAAACCCTAGCGGGGGGCACCACCGGGGAGCTGTTTTTT	CASSQETLAGGTTGELFF
NA	NA	TRBV7-9	TRBJ1-4	TGTGCCAGCAGCTTAGACGGGAACGAACTGTTTTTT	CASSLDGNELFF
NA	NA	TRBV5-1	TRBJ2-5	TGCGCCAGCATGGGTGGGGGCCCCGCAGAGACCCAGTACTTC	CASMGGGPAETQYF
NA	NA	TRBV4-2	TRBJ1-4	TGTGCCAGCAGCCAAGAACCGGCAACTAATGAAAAACTGTTTTTT	CASSQEPATNEKLFF
NA	NA	TRBV5-6	TRBJ2-2	TGTGCCAGCAGCTTGGGCGGCACCGGGGAGCTGTTTTTT	CASSLGGTGELFF
TRBD1	once	TRBV3-1/TRBV3-2	TRBJ2-5	TGTGCCAGCAGCCAAACACAGGGGGAGACCCAGTACTTC	CASSQTQGETQYF
TRBD2	NA	TRBV6-5	TRBJ2-7	TGTGCCAGTAAGATGGGCGGGGGTGGAATTTACGAGCAGTACTTC	CASKMGGGGIYEQYF
NA	NA	TRBV4-3	TRBJ1-1	TGCGCCAGCAGCCAAGCTGCGACAGGGAACACTGAAGCTTTCTTT	CASSQAATGNTEAFF
TRBD1	few	TRBV30	TRBJ1-6	TGTGCCTGCCTCATACGTGGGACAGCAAATAATTCACCCCTCCACTTT	CACLIRGTANNSPLHF
NA	NA	TRBV9	TRBJ1-3	TGTGCCAGCAGCGTAGCGGCCCGGAGGAGCTCTGGAAACACCATATATTTT	CASSVAARRSSGNTIYF
NA	NA	TRBV19	TRBJ1-5	TGTGCCAGTAATCTACAGGGTTATAGCAATCAGCCCCAGCATTTT	CASNLQGYSNQPQHF
TRBD1	once	TRBV29-1	TRBJ1-1	TGCAGCGTTGAGGATGTGACAGGGCTTGACACTGAAGCTTTCTTT	CSVEDVTGLDTEAFF
NA	NA	TRBV1	TRBJ2-3	TGCACCAGCAGCCCACCTAGCGCCCGAGACACAGATACGCAGTATTTT	CTSSPPSARDTDTQYF